This T cell receptor (beta chain) was sequenced during a study of blood T cell repertoires in COVID-19. The CDR3 length is 13 residues. V was pared by 0 bases and J by 9 bases, with 10 bases between. Germline V gene sequence: CDR1 WNHNN, CDR2 SYGVQD (reference sequence). This clone was recorded only once. Per the original data handling: Amplification of reference gene primers was used by the study to estimate nucleated cell counts. Repertoires were generated with immunoSEQ multiplex PCR, while TCRdb's copy carries only in-frame clones and drops some. That table is the source of V, J and clone size, and D and trimming were worked out from the DNA. There are tens of thousands of clones in the sample; about 90% occur only once, and roughly an eighth lies in the top ten.

V gene TRBV10-1 combines with J gene TRBJ2-3; D perhaps matches TRBD2 (6 bases). This TCR came from a human donor in a cohort sampled during active COVID-19. Sequencing was performed on peripheral blood. The CDR3 region has the DNA TGCGCCAGCAGTGAGTCTTTTCGGGGGACGCAGTATTTT. Translation gives CASSESFRGTQYF.